These 9 T cell receptor beta chains share one sample of origin, sequenced in a study of early T cells in non-severe SARS-CoV-2 infection. TCRdb independently ran MiXCR on the 5' RACE reads; one entry per CDR3 protein. This sample has 65,000 to 80,000 distinct CDR3 sequences, with around 11% found just once. The sample comprised whole blood. The source of these receptors is an adult who was a healthcare worker with PCR-confirmed SARS-CoV-2 infection or an uninfected control (not recorded which).

This clonotype was observed a few times. The chain uses TRBV7-2 and TRBJ2-5; 16 positions agree with TRBD2. Unmatched junction bases numbered 4, after V lost 7 bases and J lost 5 bases. Germline V gives CDR1 SGHTA, CDR2 FQGNSA. This CDR3 is built from 15 residues. The CDR3 bases are TGTGCCAGCATCGGGACTAGCGGGGGGGCGGAGACCCAGTACTTC. Its protein is CASIGTSGGAETQYF.

The V and J genes are TRBV2 and TRBJ1-1; 8 bases line up with TRBD1. Germline V gene sequence: CDR1 SNHLY, CDR2 FYNNEI. Trimming at V came to 3 bases and at J to 0 bases, leaving 12 bases not matched to a gene. This CDR3 contains 18 residues. CDR3 sequence reads: CASSEALTGATMNTEAFF. The CDR3 nucleotides read TGTGCCAGCAGTGAGGCCCTGACAGGGGCTACTATGAACACTGAAGCTTTCTTT. The complete variable domain, with remaining parts taken from reference TRBV2 and TRBJ1-1, reads EPEVTQTPSHQVTQMGQEVILRCVPISNHLYFYWYRQILGQKVEFLVSFYNNEISEKSEIFDDQFSVERPDGSNFTLKIRSTKLEDSAMYFCASSEALTGATMNTEAFFGQGTRLTVV.

This clonotype was seen more than once but under ten times. CDR3 residues: CASSPRGVGAGVKSSKNIQYF. The DNA for the CDR3 is TGTGCCAGCAGCCCCCGAGGGGTGGGAGCGGGGGTTAAGAGTAGCAAAAACATTCAGTACTTC. V gene TRBV5-5 combines with J gene TRBJ2-4; 8 nucleotides line up with TRBD2. Germline CDR1 reads SGHKS; CDR2 reads YYEKEE (reference sequence). After removal of 4 bases from V and 3 bases from J, the junction contained 24 bases not matched to a gene. The CDR3 is made up of 21 amino acids.

At least ten counts were recorded for this clonotype. J is TRBJ2-1 and V is TRBV20-1; D perhaps matches TRBD2 (5 bases). Germline CDR1 reads DFQATT; CDR2 reads SNEGSKA (reference sequence). V shed 6 bases and J shed 4 bases, with 19 bases lying between them. This CDR3 has 15 amino acids. CDR3 loop: CSARPRRTRYNEQFF. The CDR3 region has the DNA TGCAGTGCGAGACCCCGTCGCACTAGATACAATGAGCAGTTCTTC.

This clonotype has more than one count but fewer than ten. The rearrangement uses TRBV3-1 and TRBJ2-7; 7 bases are a match to TRBD1. V lost 4 bases and J lost 5; bases outside the gene matches: 8. CDR3 length equals 14 residues. Germline-derived CDR1 and CDR2 are LGHDT and YNNKEL (reference sequence). CDR3 region: CASSRSGQSDEQYF. In nucleotides, the CDR3 is TGTGCCAGCAGCCGATCGGGACAGTCGGACGAGCAGTACTTC.

CDR3 nucleotide sequence: TGTGCCAGCAGCCAAGATCCCCCGGGACAGGGCAGGGAGCAGTACTTC. It codes for CASSQDPPGQGREQYF. The genes are TRBV4-2 and TRBJ2-7, with 9 bases that match TRBD1. J gave up 7 bases and V 0 bases, and 10 bases lay outside the gene matches. The germline V gene encodes CDR1 LGHNA and CDR2 YNFKEQ. The CDR3 contains 16 residues.

This clonotype occurred many times. The rearrangement links TRBV20-1 to TRBJ1-1, with D maybe TRBD1 (6 bases). CDR3 length: 13 amino acids. Per germline, CDR1 DFQATT and CDR2 SNEGSKA (reference sequence). The V gene lost 0 bases and the J gene lost 4 bases, with 9 bases spanning the gap. As DNA, the CDR3 is TGCAGTGCTAGAGATGGGGGGCGCACTGAAGCTTTCTTT. Protein: CSARDGGRTEAFF.

This rearrangement joins TRBV5-1 to TRBJ1-6; no firm D call. V lost 3 bases and J lost 4, with 11 bases in between. The CDR3 loop spans 15 amino acids. CDR1 and CDR2 (germline): SGHRS, YFSETQ. CDR3 residues: CASSWSGVYNSPLHF. The CDR3 bases are TGCGCCAGCAGCTGGTCGGGAGTATATAATTCACCCCTCCACTTT.

There are many counts of this clonotype. V gene TRBV6-5 combines with J gene TRBJ1-5; D is possibly TRBD1 (5 bases). The V gene's germline CDR1 is MNHEY and CDR2 SVGAGI. This CDR3 is 14 amino acids long. The V and J ends lost 6 bases and 6 bases respectively, with 15 bases between them. CDR3: CASSRGSTSQPQHF. The CDR3 DNA is TGTGCCAGCAGCCGGGGGAGCACTAGTCAGCCCCAGCATTTT.